A selection of T cell receptor beta chains follows, all from one sample in a study of blood T cell repertoires in COVID-19. Clones were sequenced by immunoSEQ multiplex PCR, and TCRdb holds only the in-frame ones, with some missing. The sample yields 100,000 to 150,000 clones, around 70% seen once. The material sequenced was peripheral blood. The receptors stem from a man aged 60 to 75 with acute or convalescent COVID-19. CDR3s include the opening cysteine and the closing phenylalanine or tryptophan. D genes are given only for firm matches. Clone size is stated in some rows and not others, as once, few, many or a class when expanded.

V gene: TRBV27
J gene: TRBJ1-2
clone size: -
D gene: TRBD1
CDR3 protein: CASSGQGVNYGYTF
CDR3 DNA: TGTGCCAGCAGCGGACAGGGGGTTAACTATGGCTACACCTTC

V gene: TRBV13
J gene: TRBJ1-1
clone size: -
D gene: -
CDR3 protein: CASSLGHPGTEAFF
CDR3 DNA: TGTGCCAGCAGCTTAGGGCATCCGGGCACTGAAGCTTTCTTT

V gene: TRBV10-3
J gene: TRBJ2-1
clone size: -
D gene: TRBD2
CDR3 protein: CAISLAGGTNEQFF
CDR3 DNA: TGTGCCATCAGCCTAGCGGGAGGTACCAATGAGCAGTTCTTC

V gene: TRBV18
J gene: TRBJ1-1
clone size: few
D gene: -
CDR3 protein: CASSPGPNTEAFF
CDR3 DNA: TGTGCCAGCTCACCAGGCCCAAACACTGAAGCTTTCTTT

V gene: TRBV15
J gene: TRBJ1-5
clone size: once
D gene: -
CDR3 protein: CATSRDMAGNQPQHF
CDR3 DNA: TGTGCCACCAGCAGAGATATGGCCGGCAATCAGCCCCAGCATTTT

V gene: TRBV28
J gene: TRBJ2-5
clone size: -
D gene: -
CDR3 protein: CATYLTGGGETQYF
CDR3 DNA: TGTGCCACCTACTTAACCGGGGGTGGCGAGACCCAGTACTTC

V gene: TRBV24-1
J gene: TRBJ2-1
clone size: -
D gene: -
CDR3 protein: CATSDLQAVTYNEQFF
CDR3 DNA: TGTGCCACCAGTGATTTGCAAGCGGTTACCTACAATGAGCAGTTCTTC

V gene: TRBV27
J gene: TRBJ1-6
clone size: -
D gene: TRBD1
CDR3 protein: CASSLSNRGRSPLHF
CDR3 DNA: TGTGCCAGCAGTTTATCGAACAGGGGCCGTTCACCCCTCCACTTT

V gene: TRBV19
J gene: TRBJ2-1
clone size: once
D gene: TRBD1
CDR3 protein: CASSLGQGGNEQFF
CDR3 DNA: TGTGCCAGTAGTCTAGGACAGGGCGGGAATGAGCAGTTCTTC

V gene: TRBV19
J gene: TRBJ1-2
clone size: -
D gene: -
CDR3 protein: CATTVPTIENYGYTF
CDR3 DNA: TGTGCCACTACAGTTCCGACGATCGAGAACTATGGCTACACCTTC

V gene: TRBV11-2
J gene: TRBJ1-2
clone size: -
D gene: -
CDR3 protein: CASSLDRRQANGYTF
CDR3 DNA: TGTGCCAGCAGCTTAGATCGCCGTCAGGCTAATGGCTACACCTTC

V gene: TRBV28
J gene: TRBJ1-2
clone size: -
D gene: -
CDR3 protein: CASSWGLGYTF
CDR3 DNA: TGTGCCAGCAGTTGGGGACTTGGCTACACCTTC